These 26 T cell receptor beta chains originate from one sample sequenced in a study of neurological immune-mediated disorders. TCRdb ran MiXCR on the 5' RACE reads and lists one entry per CDR3 protein. The sample includes roughly 67,000 distinct CDR3 sequences, over 4% seen only once; the top ten take just over 2.5%. Sequenced input: PBMCs. The receptors derive from a man aged 45-65 years with multiple sclerosis.

This clonotype was observed many times. The CDR3 nucleotides are TGCAGTGCTAGACGGACAGGCTACCTCGGAGGGTCCTACAATGAGCAGTTCTTC. It yields the protein CSARRTGYLGGSYNEQFF. The chain joins TRBV20-1 to TRBJ2-1, with a weak D call TRBD1 (7 bases). V gave up 2 bases and J gave up 1 base, with 21 bases separating them. Germline V gene lookup returns CDR1 DFQATT and CDR2 SNEGSKA (reference sequence). The CDR3 is 18 residues long.

The chain combines TRBV6-6 with TRBJ2-7, with 7 bases identical to TRBD1. Looked up from germline, CDR1 is MNHNY and CDR2 is SVGAGI (reference sequence). The CDR3 extends over 12 amino acids. The V segment lost 7 bases and the J segment 5 bases; nucleotides outside the gene matches: 5. The CDR3 protein is CASKSGGDEQYV. CDR3 sequence (DNA): TGTGCCAGCAAGTCAGGGGGTGACGAGCAGTACGTC.

This clonotype was seen at least ten times. The chain uses TRBV5-1 and TRBJ2-3; 11 nucleotides align to TRBD2. Germline-derived CDR1 and CDR2 are SGHRS and YFSETQ. This CDR3 spans 16 amino acids. The V and J ends lost 5 bases and 2 bases, in that order; junction bases with no gene match: 7. Here the CDR3 reads CASRLRTSGFTDTQYF. The CDR3 DNA reads as TGCGCCAGCAGGTTACGGACTAGCGGGTTCACAGATACGCAGTATTTT. Drawing the rest from reference TRBV5-1 and TRBJ2-3, the complete variable domain is KAGVTQTPRYLIKTRGQQVTLSCSPISGHRSVSWYQQTPGQGLQFLFEYFSETQRNKGNFPGRFSGRQFSNSRSEMNVSTLELGDSALYLCASRLRTSGFTDTQYFGPGTRLTVL.

As DNA, the CDR3 is TGCGCCAGCAGCTGGGACAGGGGTGGTAATGAGCAGTTCTTC. The encoded protein is CASSWDRGGNEQFF. This chain connects TRBV5-1 to TRBJ2-1; 10 bases map to TRBD1. The CDR3 loop spans 14 amino acids. J gave up 7 bases and V 3 bases, and 4 bases lay outside the gene matches. Germline CDR1 is SGHRS and CDR2 is YFSETQ.

This clonotype was observed many times. One junction end disagrees with the germline gene, perhaps due to a read error. The V and J genes are TRBV4-1 and TRBJ1-5, with unresolved D. Germline V gene lookup returns CDR1 MGHRA and CDR2 YSYEKL. The CDR3 has 12 residues. CDR3 coding DNA: TGCGCCAGCAGCCAAGACAGTCAGCCCCAGAATTTT. Its translation is CASSQDSQPQNF.

Note on this clonotype: This sequence may be a read error, since a much larger clone differs from it by one base. The conserved closing phenylalanine or tryptophan is absent in this CDR3, likely reflecting a read error. The rearrangement uses TRBV7-6 and TRBJ1-2; a possible D gene is TRBD1 (5 bases). This CDR3 has 14 residues. V lost 0 bases, J lost 8 bases, and 13 bases lay in between. Germline CDR1 reads SGHVS; CDR2 reads FNYEAQ. The CDR3 coding sequence is TGTGCCAGCAGCTTAGCGGGGTTACGGGGCGGCTACACCATC. It codes for CASSLAGLRGGYTI.

This clonotype was counted ten times or more. The gene calls are TRBV6-2 or TRBV6-3 and TRBJ1-2; D remains ambiguous. CDR1 is MNHEY and CDR2 is SVGEGT in the germline V gene. Trimming took off 6 bases at V and 8 bases at J, with 16 bases between the two ends. The CDR3 covers 13 residues. CDR3 sequence: CASSLGRRAGYTF. The DNA of the CDR3 is TGTGCCAGCAGCCTTGGACGGCGTGCGGGCTACACCTTC.

This clonotype showed up just a few times. The germline gene is not matched at one end of the junction; a read error may be the cause. V gene TRBV19 combines with J gene TRBJ1-5; D is unclear. This CDR3 is 12 amino acids long. Germline CDR1 reads LNHDA; CDR2 reads SQIVND (reference sequence). CDR3 sequence (DNA): TGTGCCAGTAGGCTCCGTTCGCAGCCCCGGAATTTT. This encodes CASRLRSQPRNF. The complete variable domain, with remaining parts taken from reference TRBV19 and TRBJ1-5, reads DGGITQSPKYLFRKEGQNVTLSCEQNLNHDAMYWYRQDPGQGLRLIYYSQIVNDFQKGDIAEGYSVSREKKESFPLTVTSAQKNPTAFYLCASRLRSQPRNFGDGTRLSIL.

This clonotype came up many times. CDR3 bases: TGCGCCAGCAGCTTTCAACTGAACACTGAAGCTTTCTTT. This translates into CASSFQLNTEAFF. The chain is built from TRBV5-1 and TRBJ1-1; no clear D. The V and J ends lost 2 bases and 0 bases respectively, with 5 bases between them. Germline-derived CDR1 and CDR2 are SGHRS and YFSETQ. CDR3 length equals 13 residues. The entire variable domain, with the rest obtained from reference TRBV5-1 and TRBJ1-1, is as follows: KAGVTQTPRYLIKTRGQQVTLSCSPISGHRSVSWYQQTPGQGLQFLFEYFSETQRNKGNFPGRFSGRQFSNSRSEMNVSTLELGDSALYLCASSFQLNTEAFFGQGTRLTVV.

Remarks on this clonotype: Compared with germline, one end of the junction differs, possibly owing to a read error. The CDR3 DNA reads as TGTGCCAACAGCTTGGCCGGGCCGGGCGGCTATGGCTACACCTTC. It encodes CANSLAGPGGYGYTF. The chain carries TRBV5-5 and TRBJ1-2; the D is unclear. The CDR3 length is 15 residues. Germline lookup yields CDR1 SGHKS and CDR2 YYEKEE (reference sequence).

The chain joins TRBV20-1 to TRBJ2-1; TRBD2 agrees at 8 bases. Unmatched junction bases numbered 13, after V lost 6 bases and J lost 6 bases. The CDR3 length is 15 residues. Germline CDR1 DFQATT, CDR2 SNEGSKA (reference sequence). CDR3 DNA: TGCAGTGCCACCGCGGGGGGACCCCAACCCAATGAGCAGTTCTTC. It is translated as CSATAGGPQPNEQFF.

This clonotype showed up many times. This chain uses TRBV5-1 with TRBJ2-5; TRBD2 might be the D (6 bases). This CDR3 contains 14 residues. Germline lookup yields CDR1 SGHRS and CDR2 YFSETQ. Trimming pared 9 bases from V and 5 bases from J, leaving 20 bases between. The CDR3 loop reads CATKRGEDWETQYF. In DNA, the CDR3 is TGCGCCACTAAGCGAGGGGAGGATTGGGAGACCCAGTACTTC.

This clonotype was seen ten or more times. The chain has TRBV2 and TRBJ2-2, with 8 bases identical to TRBD1. CDR3 length: 16 amino acids. The V gene end was trimmed by 6 bases and the J gene end by 6 bases; junction bases not matched to a gene: 12. Germline values: CDR1 SNHLY, CDR2 FYNNEI. The CDR3: CASSHEGQVKAGELFF. The CDR3 DNA follows: TGTGCCAGCAGCCATGAGGGACAGGTTAAGGCCGGGGAGCTGTTTTTT.

This clonotype came up many times. The CDR3 protein is CASSLSGVPREQYF. The CDR3 region has the DNA TGCGCCAGCAGCTTGTCTGGGGTTCCTCGCGAGCAGTACTTC. The chain recombines TRBV5-1 with TRBJ2-7, with D unresolved. There are 14 residues in the CDR3. Germline CDR1 reads SGHRS; CDR2 reads YFSETQ. V shed 1 base and J shed 6 bases, with 14 bases lying between them.

In its sample, this clonotype was seen many times. The junction differs from germline at one of its ends, possibly a read error. The chain combines TRBV6-5 with TRBJ1-1; no firm D call. CDR1 is MNHEY, CDR2 SVGAGI, per germline. The CDR3 extends over 15 amino acids. The CDR3 nucleotides are TGTGCCAGCAGCTACTCTAGACGGGAGAACACTGAAGCTTTCTTT. Protein sequence: CASSYSRRENTEAFF.

CDR3 residues: CASSFDRNTGELFF. CDR3 in DNA: TGTGCCAGCAGTTTCGACAGGAACACCGGGGAGCTGTTTTTT. V is TRBV6-5 and J is TRBJ2-2; TRBD1 is a possible D gene (5 bases). This CDR3 contains 14 residues. Germline V gene data show CDR1 as MNHEY and CDR2 as SVGAGI. Trimming left V 4 bases short and J 1 base short, with 7 bases between.

This clonotype was seen a handful of times. The chain has TRBV7-2 and TRBJ1-5, with D hard to call. The V gene lost 5 bases and the J gene lost 0 bases, with 8 bases spanning the gap. The CDR3 length is 14 residues. Per the germline V gene, CDR1 is SGHTA and CDR2 is FQGNSA. For the CDR3, the DNA is TGTGCCAGCAGCCTTTGGAATAGCAATCAGCCCCAGCATTTT. Translating gives CASSLWNSNQPQHF.

This clonotype was observed a few times. The rearrangement joins TRBV29-1 to TRBJ1-2, with D uncertain. This CDR3 region has 15 residues. V dropped 3 bases and J dropped 4 bases, with 18 bases sitting between them. The germline V gene has CDR1 SQVTM and CDR2 ANQGSEA. The CDR3 sequence is CSVDALKGLSYGYTF. CDR3 coding DNA: TGCAGCGTTGATGCTCTAAAAGGGTTGAGCTATGGCTACACCTTC.

This clonotype showed up many times. CDR3 in DNA: TGTGCCAGCAGCACCGGGACTAGCGGGGGGGTCTCCTACAATGAGCAGTTCTTC. As protein: CASSTGTSGGVSYNEQFF. The J gene is TRBJ2-1, the V gene TRBV5-6; TRBD2 matches at 16 bases. The CDR3 has 18 residues. Germline lookup yields CDR1 SGHDT and CDR2 YYEEEE. Trimming cost V 4 bases and J 0 bases; bases outside gene matches: 4.

This clonotype was counted ten times or more. This chain connects TRBV7-9 to TRBJ1-1; a weak D match, TRBD1 (5 bases). Germline lookup yields CDR1 SEHNR and CDR2 FQNEAQ (reference sequence). This CDR3 spans 14 amino acids. Trimming pared 5 bases from V and 4 bases from J, leaving 14 bases between. CDR3 loop: CASSRDPGGTEAFF. The CDR3 DNA is TGTGCCAGCAGCCGGGACCCGGGAGGCACTGAAGCTTTCTTT.

This clonotype was seen at least ten times. V is TRBV4-3 and J is TRBJ2-1; D is unclear. CDR3 length: 15 residues. With 4 bases removed from V and 4 bases from J, the gap between germline ends came to 14 bases. CDR1 LGHNA and CDR2 YSLEER come from the germline V gene. The CDR3 nucleotides are TGCGCCAGCAGCCCCGGGTACGGACCTTACAATGAGCAGTTCTTC. It yields the protein CASSPGYGPYNEQFF.

This clonotype was counted at least ten times. One junction end disagrees with the germline gene, perhaps due to a read error. The chain uses TRBV28 and TRBJ1-5; weak D call: TRBD1 (6 bases). Germline V gene data show CDR1 as MDHEN and CDR2 as SYDVKM. The CDR3 has 16 residues. The CDR3 bases are TGTGCCAGCAGCCGTGGGGGCAGGGTGCAAGGTCAGCCCCAGAATTTT. It translates to CASSRGGRVQGQPQNF. The full variable domain, in which reference TRBV28 and TRBJ1-5 provide the parts outside the CDR3, is DVKVTQSSRYLVKRTGEKVFLECVQDMDHENMFWYRQDPGLGLRLIYFSYDVKMKEKGDIPEGYSVSREKKERFSLILESASTNQTSMYLCASSRGGRVQGQPQNFGDGTRLSIL.

Ten or more counts support this clonotype. The chain uses TRBV20-1 and TRBJ2-3; D perhaps matches TRBD2 (5 bases). V lost 3 bases and J lost 6, with 10 bases in between. The CDR3 is 12 residues long. Germline values: CDR1 DFQATT, CDR2 SNEGSKA (reference sequence). CDR3 coding DNA: TGCAGTGCTAGGACGGAGGAGGATACGCAGTATTTT. Its translation is CSARTEEDTQYF.

This clonotype was seen at least ten times. The chain carries TRBV5-1 and TRBJ1-2, with 9 nucleotides matching TRBD1. Losses at the gene ends were 4 bases for V and 8 bases for J; bases not matched to a gene: 15. Germline V lookup: CDR1 SGHRS, CDR2 YFSETQ. This CDR3 is built from 16 residues. CDR3 loop: CASSGRGRNRGHGYTF. CDR3 sequence (DNA): TGCGCCAGCAGCGGACGAGGACGGAACAGGGGGCACGGCTACACCTTC.

This clonotype was recorded at least ten times. The rearrangement links TRBV6-2 or TRBV6-3 to TRBJ2-5, with D possibly being TRBD1 (6 bases). The CDR3 length is 15 residues. Trimming removed 6 bases at V and 5 bases at J, with 19 bases between. Germline V gene lookup returns CDR1 MNHEY and CDR2 SVGEGT. The CDR3 DNA is TGTGCCAGCAGAAAACGAAATTACCAGGGGGAGACCCAGTACTTC. This translates into CASRKRNYQGETQYF.

The chain couples TRBV12-3 or TRBV12-4 to TRBJ2-2; D call uncertain. The CDR3 extends over 14 amino acids. V shed 1 base and J shed 4 bases, with 7 bases lying between them. The CDR3 sequence is CASSLGVPTGELFF. As DNA, the CDR3 is TGTGCCAGCAGTTTAGGGGTTCCCACCGGGGAGCTGTTTTTT.